This entry lists 27 T cell receptor beta chains sequenced from one sample in a study of response to subunit inactivated influenza vaccine. TCRdb re-analysed the RT-PCR reads in MiXCR, keeping a single row per CDR3 protein. The data contain roughly 620,000 distinct CDR3 sequences, about 11% of them seen just once; the ten biggest clones take up about 11%. The same specimen was also included in a second study, on T cells expressing NK-cell markers. According to that study: What made the TCR beta cDNA was 5'RACE template switching with UMIs.

Sequenced here: PBMCs from blood, sampled on the day of vaccination. The receptors were sampled from a man aged 45-65 years who received an inactivated influenza vaccine.

This chain joins TRBV10-2 and TRBJ2-7, with D possibly being TRBD1 (6 bases). Trimming removed 1 base at V and 7 bases at J, with 11 bases between. The CDR3 consists of 13 residues. CDR1 is WSHSY and CDR2 is SAAADI in the germline V gene. CDR3 nucleotide sequence: TGCGCCAGCAGTGAGTTTACAGGGAAGGAGCAGTACTTC. This codes for CASSEFTGKEQYF.

V gene TRBV5-6 combines with J gene TRBJ2-1; D is uncertain. Trimming stripped 0 bases from V and 2 bases from J, with 15 bases between. The CDR3 has 17 amino acids. Germline values: CDR1 SGHDT, CDR2 YYEEEE. The CDR3 sequence: CASSLDSLGNTYNEQFF. CDR3 bases: TGTGCCAGCAGCTTGGATTCCCTTGGTAATACCTACAATGAGCAGTTCTTC.

V usage is TRBV9 and J usage is TRBJ2-2; D might be TRBD2 (5 bases). Trimming shortened V by 0 bases and J by 6 bases, and 12 bases separated the two germline ends. The CDR3 consists of 15 residues. Germline V gene lookup returns CDR1 SGDLS and CDR2 YYNGEE. The chain's CDR3 is CASSVGERGPGELFF. CDR3 bases: TGTGCCAGCAGCGTAGGTGAACGGGGTCCCGGGGAGCTGTTTTTT. The full variable domain, its missing parts supplied by reference TRBV9 and TRBJ2-2, is DSGVTQTPKHLITATGQRVTLRCSPRSGDLSVYWYQQSLDQGLQFLIQYYNGEERAKGNILERFSAQQFPDLHSELNLSSLELGDSALYFCASSVGERGPGELFFGEGSRLTVL.

The chain uses TRBV9 and TRBJ2-4, with D maybe TRBD2 (7 bases). The CDR3 loop spans 14 amino acids. Trimming cost V 4 bases and J 8 bases, with 16 bases left between them. Looked up from germline, CDR1 is SGDLS and CDR2 is YYNGEE. The CDR3 nucleotides read TGTGCCAGCAGCATCAAAGGGGGGGCTGACATTCAGTACTTC. Translation gives CASSIKGGADIQYF. The full variable domain, in which reference TRBV9 and TRBJ2-4 provide the parts outside the CDR3, is DSGVTQTPKHLITATGQRVTLRCSPRSGDLSVYWYQQSLDQGLQFLIQYYNGEERAKGNILERFSAQQFPDLHSELNLSSLELGDSALYFCASSIKGGADIQYFGAGTRLSVL.

CDR3 amino acids: CASSRLAGHAGELFF. CDR3 DNA: TGTGCCAGCAGCCGCTTGGCCGGACACGCCGGGGAGCTGTTTTTT. The J gene is TRBJ2-2, the V gene TRBV5-5, with a possible D match to TRBD1 (5 bases). The CDR3 runs 15 residues. Germline V gene data show CDR1 as SGHKS and CDR2 as YYEKEE (reference sequence). V shed 4 bases and J shed 6 bases, with 16 bases lying between them.

The chain has TRBV7-2 and TRBJ2-5; the match to TRBD2 covers 7 bases. The CDR3 sequence is 14 residues long. Trimming removed 5 bases from V and 5 bases from J; junction bases left unmatched: 8. Germline V gene sequence: CDR1 SGHTA, CDR2 FQGNSA. CDR3 protein: CASSPRTSVETQYF. CDR3 nucleotide sequence: TGTGCCAGCAGCCCCCGGACTAGTGTGGAGACCCAGTACTTC.

This clonotype was detected ten times or more. The chain recombines TRBV5-5 with TRBJ2-1; D unclear. Germline-derived CDR1 and CDR2 are SGHKS and YYEKEE (reference sequence). This CDR3 is built from 12 residues. Between the trimmed V and J ends, which lost 5 bases and 7 bases, there was a span of 10 bases. CDR3 nucleotides: TGTGCCAGCAGTTCATTGGGGAATGAGCAGTTCTTC. It is translated as CASSSLGNEQFF. Full variable domain (remainder filled in from reference TRBV5-5 and TRBJ2-1): DAGVTQSPTHLIKTRGQQVTLRCSPISGHKSVSWYQQVLGQGPQFIFQYYEKEERGRGNFPDRFSARQFPNYSSELNVNALLLGDSALYLCASSSLGNEQFFGPGTRLTVL.

V gene TRBV4-2 combines with J gene TRBJ2-1; D is ambiguous. V was shortened by 4 bases and J by 4 bases, with 17 bases between the two germline ends. The CDR3 is 16 residues long. Germline V gene sequence: CDR1 LGHNA, CDR2 YNFKEQ. This CDR3 reads CASSLNGPTEYNEQFF. CDR3 sequence (DNA): TGTGCCAGCAGCCTGAACGGCCCCACGGAGTACAATGAGCAGTTCTTC.

This clonotype appeared many times. This chain's CDR3 is CASRGGGGDTQYF. The CDR3 nucleotides are TGTGCCAGCAGAGGGGGGGGTGGGGATACGCAGTATTTT. The chain carries TRBV28 and TRBJ2-3, with D maybe TRBD2 (7 bases). The CDR3 runs 13 residues. With 6 bases removed from V and 6 bases from J, the gap between germline ends came to 13 bases. The germline gives CDR1 MDHEN, CDR2 SYDVKM.

This clonotype was counted at least ten times. The chain joins TRBV12-3 or TRBV12-4 to TRBJ2-5, with D hard to call. The CDR3 spans 13 residues. Trimming took off 1 base at V and 7 bases at J, with 10 bases between the two ends. The CDR3 DNA reads as TGTGCCAGCAGTTTAGTTGGTTCACCGACCCAGTACTTC. Residues: CASSLVGSPTQYF.

This clonotype was counted only a few times. This chain uses TRBV20-1 with TRBJ2-7; no clear D gene. The CDR3 extends over 14 amino acids. Germline V gene data show CDR1 as DFQATT and CDR2 as SNEGSKA (reference sequence). Trimming removed 6 bases from V and 3 bases from J, with 18 bases in between. CDR3 region: CSAPPSRLIYEQYF. CDR3 in DNA: TGCAGTGCACCCCCGTCTAGACTTATCTACGAGCAGTACTTC.

This clonotype was picked up a small number of times. The chain has TRBV12-3 or TRBV12-4 and TRBJ2-3, with TRBD2 matching over 8 bases. Trimming at V came to 6 bases and at J to 4 bases, leaving 3 bases not matched to a gene. The CDR3 runs 13 residues. The CDR3 loop is CASRRGAPDTQYF. The CDR3 DNA sequence: TGTGCCAGCAGGCGGGGGGCCCCAGATACGCAGTATTTT.

This clonotype was observed a handful of times. The chain is built from TRBV5-1 and TRBJ2-1, with TRBD2 matching over 9 bases. Trimming at V came to 0 bases and at J to 0 bases, leaving 4 bases not matched to a gene. The CDR3 is made up of 17 amino acids. Germline loops: CDR1 SGHRS, CDR2 YFSETQ. The CDR3: CASSLASGTRSYNEQFF. The CDR3 DNA follows: TGCGCCAGCAGCTTGGCTAGCGGGACCCGCTCCTACAATGAGCAGTTCTTC.

V is TRBV6-2 or TRBV6-3 and J is TRBJ2-1, with D possibly TRBD2 on 5 matching bases. This CDR3 region has 16 residues. The germline gives CDR1 MNHEY, CDR2 SVGEGT. V was trimmed by 6 bases and J by 8 bases, leaving 23 bases between them. This chain's CDR3 is CASRRQGRLIRDEQFF. DNA for the CDR3: TGTGCCAGCAGGAGACAAGGACGACTAATTCGGGATGAGCAGTTCTTC.

In DNA form, the CDR3 reads TGTGCCTGGAGTGTACGCACTAGCGGGAACACCGGGGAGCTGTTTTTT. Protein sequence: CAWSVRTSGNTGELFF. The V call is TRBV30, the J call TRBJ2-2, with 8 nucleotides matching TRBD2. J gave up 1 base and V 0 bases, and 4 bases lay outside the gene matches. Germline assignment: CDR1 GTSNPN and CDR2 SVGIG (reference sequence). The CDR3 totals 16 residues. The full variable domain, its missing parts supplied by reference TRBV30 and TRBJ2-2, is SQTIHQWPATLVQPVGSPLSLECTVEGTSNPNLYWYRQAAGRGLQLLFYSVGIGQISSEVPQNLSASRPQDRQFILSSKKLLLSDSGFYLCAWSVRTSGNTGELFFGEGSRLTVL.

This clonotype was counted between two and nine times. The chain employs TRBV10-3 and TRBJ2-2, with D tentatively TRBD1 (7 bases). CDR1 and CDR2 (germline): ENHRY, SYGVKD. The CDR3 totals 14 residues. V was shortened by 4 bases and J by 5 bases, with 11 bases between the two germline ends. The CDR3: CAISGQGGTGELFF. In DNA, the CDR3 is TGTGCCATCAGTGGGCAGGGGGGAACCGGGGAGCTGTTTTTT.

J is TRBJ2-1 and V is TRBV10-3; no clear D. Germline V CDR1 and CDR2: ENHRY, SYGVKD. Trimming took off 6 bases at V and 6 bases at J, with 9 bases between the two ends. The CDR3 is 12 amino acids. The CDR3 DNA follows: TGTGCCATCAGCGGACGGTTCAATGAGCAGTTCTTC. Translating it yields CAISGRFNEQFF.

This clonotype has a handful of counts. The chain has TRBV5-1 and TRBJ2-1; 11 bases map to TRBD2. The CDR3 has 16 residues. The germline V gene encodes CDR1 SGHRS and CDR2 YFSETQ. With V trimmed by 5 bases and J by 5 bases, 9 bases remained unmatched. The chain's CDR3 is CASRSSGRVLHNEQFF. Here the CDR3 DNA reads TGCGCCAGCAGGAGTAGCGGGAGGGTTCTACACAATGAGCAGTTCTTC.

This clonotype was counted a few times. The chain uses TRBV3-1 and TRBJ2-1; 14 bases align to TRBD2. Germline trimming cut 1 base from V and 3 bases from J; bases unmatched to any gene: 2. The CDR3 is made up of 17 amino acids. From germline, CDR1 is LGHDT and CDR2 YNNKEL (reference sequence). Here the CDR3 DNA reads TGTGCCAGCAGCCAAGGGGGGACTAGCGGGAGCTACAATGAGCAGTTCTTC. Its protein product is CASSQGGTSGSYNEQFF.

This clonotype was detected many times. V gene TRBV20-1 combines with J gene TRBJ2-1, with 13 nucleotides matching TRBD2. This CDR3 is built from 15 residues. CDR1 and CDR2 from the germline V gene are DFQATT and SNEGSKA (reference sequence). V lost 6 bases to trimming and J lost 5 bases; unmatched junction nucleotides: 7. The CDR3: CSAIGLAGEDNEQFF. CDR3 in DNA: TGCAGTGCCATAGGACTAGCGGGAGAGGACAATGAGCAGTTCTTC.

The V and J genes are TRBV20-1 and TRBJ2-1, with D perhaps matching TRBD2 (7 bases). Trimming removed 4 bases at V and 2 bases at J, with 21 bases between. The CDR3 totals 17 residues. From germline, CDR1 is DFQATT and CDR2 SNEGSKA (reference sequence). The DNA for the CDR3 is TGCAGTGCTATGACGGGGGGCGGGAGATGGGCCTACAATGAGCAGTTCTTC. Protein product: CSAMTGGGRWAYNEQFF.

This clonotype appeared a few times. The V call is TRBV6-5, the J call TRBJ2-1, with D maybe TRBD1 (5 bases). CDR1 MNHEY and CDR2 SVGAGI come from the germline V gene. The CDR3 spans 16 residues. The V end was cut by 0 bases, the J end by 5 bases, with 14 bases between. The CDR3 region is CASSYSGWQGDNEQFF. For the CDR3, the DNA is TGTGCCAGCAGTTACTCGGGTTGGCAGGGCGACAATGAGCAGTTCTTC.

The sample holds a few counts of this clonotype. The CDR3 spells CASSSSAIQETQYF. The CDR3 bases are TGTGCCAGCAGCTCAAGCGCGATACAAGAGACCCAGTACTTC. This rearrangement joins TRBV9 to TRBJ2-5; no definite D call. V was clipped by 4 bases and J by 2 bases, with 12 bases between them. Germline V lookup: CDR1 SGDLS, CDR2 YYNGEE. The CDR3 contains 14 residues.

The rearrangement uses TRBV9 and TRBJ2-5; 8 bases fit TRBD2. J gave up 1 base and V 4 bases, and 12 bases lay outside the gene matches. The CDR3 spans 17 residues. Germline CDR1 is SGDLS and CDR2 is YYNGEE. The CDR3: CASSPRGGGQSQETQYF. The DNA for the CDR3 is TGTGCCAGCAGCCCACGGGGGGGAGGGCAAAGCCAAGAGACCCAGTACTTC.

This clonotype was detected ten times or more. This chain uses TRBV6-2 or TRBV6-3 with TRBJ1-1, with D unclear. CDR1 MNHEY and CDR2 SVGEGT come from the germline V gene. V shed 2 bases and J shed 0 bases, with 10 bases lying between them. The CDR3 is 15 amino acids. The CDR3 nucleotides are TGTGCCAGCAGTTACGAACGGGGAGTGAACACTGAAGCTTTCTTT. As protein: CASSYERGVNTEAFF.

The chain has TRBV5-1 and TRBJ2-5; unclear D gene. The CDR3 totals 14 residues. In germline, CDR1 is SGHRS, CDR2 YFSETQ. V lost 0 bases and J lost 2, with 8 bases in between. The CDR3 loop is CASSLEGKQETQYF. CDR3 nucleotide sequence: TGCGCCAGCAGCTTGGAAGGGAAACAAGAGACCCAGTACTTC.

This clonotype showed up many times. The rearrangement links TRBV5-6 to TRBJ1-2; D is possibly TRBD1 (5 bases). The germline gives CDR1 SGHDT, CDR2 YYEEEE. The CDR3 contains 17 residues. Trimming took 3 bases from V and 4 from J, leaving 22 bases between them. The CDR3 sequence: CASSWDPTSTPSYGYTF. The CDR3 coding sequence is TGTGCCAGCAGCTGGGACCCAACATCCACCCCTTCCTATGGCTACACCTTC.